Presented here are 8 T cell receptor beta chains from one specimen sequenced in a study of spatial heterogeneity in lung cancer. The time point was: blood at routine non-recurrence follow-up after resection. TCRdb called the 5' RACE reads again in MiXCR, with one record for every CDR3 protein. The data hold about 45,000 distinct CDR3 sequences, with 20% to 25% observed a single time. The starting material was PBMCs, obtained at follow-up. These receptors all come from a female donor with early-stage non-small cell lung cancer.

This clonotype was detected many times. This chain connects TRBV3-1 to TRBJ2-7, with 13 bases identical to TRBD2. V lost 9 bases, J lost 5 bases, and 7 bases stayed unmatched. The CDR3 sequence is 14 residues long. The germline V gene has CDR1 LGHDT and CDR2 YNNKEL (reference sequence). DNA for the CDR3: TGTGCCAGTCTCGGACTAGCGGGAGACCACGAGCAGTACTTC. This encodes CASLGLAGDHEQYF.

This clonotype was counted a few times. The CDR3 spells CASSSLRGGTEAFF. The CDR3 coding sequence is TGTGCCAGCAGCTCCCTTCGGGGTGGCACTGAAGCTTTCTTT. This rearrangement joins TRBV11-2 to TRBJ1-1; D gene ambiguous. V was pared by 4 bases and J by 4 bases, with 13 bases between. The V gene's germline CDR1 is SGHAT and CDR2 FQNNGV. The CDR3 runs 14 residues.

A note on this clonotype: This may stem from a read error, because a much larger clone lies one nucleotide away. This CDR3 is CCVGVGQSPNEQFF. In DNA, the CDR3 is TGCTGCGTTGGGGTCGGACAGTCCCCCAATGAGCAGTTCTTC. The gene calls are TRBV29-1 and TRBJ2-1; possibly TRBD1 for D (6 bases). Germline assignment: CDR1 SQVTM and CDR2 ANQGSEA. CDR3 size: 14 residues.

The chain recombines TRBV5-6 with TRBJ1-1, with TRBD1 matching 7 bases. With V trimmed by 4 bases and J by 0 bases, 12 bases remained unmatched. Germline V gives CDR1 SGHDT, CDR2 YYEEEE. This CDR3 is 17 amino acids long. CDR3 sequence (DNA): TGTGCCAGCAGCGAGCTCAGGGACAGCCTCATGAACACTGAAGCTTTCTTT. It yields the protein CASSELRDSLMNTEAFF.

The V and J genes are TRBV7-9 and TRBJ1-1, with 7 bases fitting TRBD1. With 4 bases clipped from V and 8 bases from J, the junction kept 10 bases outside the gene matches. This CDR3 is built from 14 residues. The germline CDR1 and CDR2 sequences are SEHNR and FQNEAQ (reference sequence). CDR3 amino acids: CASSSPPGTVEAFF. In DNA, the CDR3 is TGTGCCAGCAGCTCCCCCCCCGGGACAGTCGAAGCTTTCTTT.

V gene TRBV3-1 combines with J gene TRBJ2-3, with D uncertain. The CDR3 consists of 13 residues. V lost 4 bases, J lost 4 bases, and 9 bases lay in between. Germline CDR1 reads LGHDT; CDR2 reads YNNKEL (reference sequence). Written as DNA, the CDR3 is TGTGCCAGCAGCCGATTTGGACCAGATACGCAGTATTTT. It is translated as CASSRFGPDTQYF.

This clonotype showed up just a few times. J is TRBJ2-1 and V is TRBV7-2; TRBD1 might be the D (6 bases). Germline lookup yields CDR1 SGHTA and CDR2 FQGNSA. V lost 2 bases and J lost 4, with 12 bases in between. This CDR3 comprises 15 residues. This CDR3 reads CASSLTGLSYNEQFF. The CDR3 coding sequence is TGTGCCAGCAGCTTAACAGGGCTCTCGTACAATGAGCAGTTCTTC.

This clonotype was observed a few times. The chain is built from TRBV4-1 and TRBJ1-5, with D perhaps TRBD1 (5 bases). Germline CDR1 MGHRA, CDR2 YSYEKL. Trimming left V 3 bases short and J 0 bases short, with 9 bases between. The CDR3 sequence is 15 residues long. CDR3 region: CASSHFRDSNQPQHF. For the CDR3, the DNA is TGCGCCAGCAGCCATTTCAGGGATAGCAATCAGCCCCAGCATTTT.